This paragraph covers one T cell receptor (beta chain) sequence. The germline V gene encodes CDR1 DFQATT and CDR2 SNEGSKA (reference sequence). V was clipped by 4 bases and J by 0 bases, with 13 bases between them. The CDR3 runs to 14 residues. An input of roughly 0.45 to 1 ug of RNA was subjected to reverse transcription using random hexamers. An immunoSEQ multiplex PCR generated amplified TCR beta CDR3 products spanning 54 Vbeta and 13 Jbeta. In TCRdb, the immunoSEQ multiplex PCR reads were re-called with MiXCR into one record per CDR3 protein. Of 150,000 to 200,000 distinct CDR3 sequences detected, over 75% appear once; the ten largest clones hold about 0.1%. This entry is derived from a study of CD8 T cells in Susac syndrome. The overall study: At the time of blood draw, patients with Susac syndrome were therapy-naive, receiving corticosteroids, or receiving intravenous immunoglobulin alone.

CD8+ and CD4+ T cells from blood underwent TCR beta sequencing. The sample comprised CD4+ T cells from PBMCs. The source is a human donor with Susac syndrome. The gene calls are TRBV20-1 and TRBJ2-7; D remains unclear. CDR3 sequence reads: CSATQGGSSYEQYF. The CDR3 coding sequence is TGCAGTGCTACCCAAGGCGGAAGCTCCTACGAGCAGTACTTC.